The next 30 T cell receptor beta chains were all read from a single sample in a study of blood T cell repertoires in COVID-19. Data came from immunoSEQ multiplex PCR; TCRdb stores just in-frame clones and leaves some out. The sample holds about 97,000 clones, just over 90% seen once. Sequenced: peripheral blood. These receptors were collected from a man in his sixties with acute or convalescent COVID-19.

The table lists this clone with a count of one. In DNA, the CDR3 is TGTGCCAGCAGCCAAGGGGAGGGTAGCTATGGCTACACCTTC. The encoded protein is CASSQGEGSYGYTF. The chain uses TRBV3-1 (or the pseudogene TRBV3-2) and TRBJ1-2; unclear D gene. CDR1 is LGHDT and CDR2 is YNNKEL in the germline V gene (reference sequence). The CDR3 runs to 14 residues. The V end lost 1 base, the J end lost 4 bases, and 10 bases lay between the germline ends.

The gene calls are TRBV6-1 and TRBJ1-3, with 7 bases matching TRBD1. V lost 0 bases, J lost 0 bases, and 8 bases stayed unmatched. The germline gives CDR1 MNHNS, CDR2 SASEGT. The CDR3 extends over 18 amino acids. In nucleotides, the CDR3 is TGTGCCAGCAGTGAAGCAGGACAGGCGCTACTCTCTGGAAACACCATATATTTT. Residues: CASSEAGQALLSGNTIYF.

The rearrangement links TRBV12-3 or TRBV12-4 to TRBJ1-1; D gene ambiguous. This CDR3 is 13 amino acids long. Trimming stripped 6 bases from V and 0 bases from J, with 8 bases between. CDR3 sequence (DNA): TGTGCCAGCAGGCTACAGCTGAACACTGAAGCTTTCTTT. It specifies CASRLQLNTEAFF.

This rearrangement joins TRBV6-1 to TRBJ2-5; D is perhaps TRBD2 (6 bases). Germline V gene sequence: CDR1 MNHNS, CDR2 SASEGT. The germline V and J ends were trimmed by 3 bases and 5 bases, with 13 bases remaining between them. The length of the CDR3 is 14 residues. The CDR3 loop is CASSDHNGGETQYF. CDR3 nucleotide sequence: TGTGCCAGCAGTGACCACAACGGAGGGGAGACCCAGTACTTC.

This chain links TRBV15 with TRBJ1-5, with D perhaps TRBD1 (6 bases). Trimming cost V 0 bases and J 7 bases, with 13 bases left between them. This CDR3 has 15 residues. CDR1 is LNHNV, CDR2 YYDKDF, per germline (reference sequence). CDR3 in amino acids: CATSRDGQLGQPQHF. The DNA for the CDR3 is TGTGCCACCAGCAGAGATGGACAGCTAGGGCAGCCCCAGCATTTT.

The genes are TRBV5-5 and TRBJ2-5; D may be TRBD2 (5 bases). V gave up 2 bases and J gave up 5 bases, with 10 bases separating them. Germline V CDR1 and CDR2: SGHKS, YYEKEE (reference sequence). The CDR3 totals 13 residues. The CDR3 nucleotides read TGTGCCAGCAGCTTCGTGGGCGGGGAGACCCAGTACTTC. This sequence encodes CASSFVGGETQYF.

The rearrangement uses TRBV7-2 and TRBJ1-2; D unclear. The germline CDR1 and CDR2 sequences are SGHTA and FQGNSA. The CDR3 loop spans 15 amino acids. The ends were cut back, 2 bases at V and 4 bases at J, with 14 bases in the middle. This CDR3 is CASSLSGGFGYGYTF. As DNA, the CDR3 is TGTGCCAGCAGCTTATCGGGCGGGTTCGGCTATGGCTACACCTTC.

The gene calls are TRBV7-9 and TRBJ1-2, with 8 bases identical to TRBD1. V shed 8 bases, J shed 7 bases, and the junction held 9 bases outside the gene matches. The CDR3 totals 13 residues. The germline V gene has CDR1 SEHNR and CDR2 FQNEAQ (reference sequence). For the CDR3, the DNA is TGTGCCAGCCGAATACAGGGGGTTAGTGGCTACACCTTC. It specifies CASRIQGVSGYTF.

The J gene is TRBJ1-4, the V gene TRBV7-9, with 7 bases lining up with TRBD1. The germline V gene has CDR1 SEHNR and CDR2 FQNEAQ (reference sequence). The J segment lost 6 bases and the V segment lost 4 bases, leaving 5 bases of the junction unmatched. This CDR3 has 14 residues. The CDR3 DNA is TGTGCCAGCAGCTCAAACACAGGGGATGAAAAACTGTTTTTT. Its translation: CASSSNTGDEKLFF.

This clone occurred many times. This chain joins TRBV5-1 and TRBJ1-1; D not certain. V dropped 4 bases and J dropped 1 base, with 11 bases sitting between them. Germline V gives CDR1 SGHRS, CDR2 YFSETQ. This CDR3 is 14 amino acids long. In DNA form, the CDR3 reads TGCGCCAGCAGCCAGATCCCTCCGAACACTGAAGCTTTCTTT. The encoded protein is CASSQIPPNTEAFF. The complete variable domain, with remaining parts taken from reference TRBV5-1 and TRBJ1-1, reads KAGVTQTPRYLIKTRGQQVTLSCSPISGHRSVSWYQQTPGQGLQFLFEYFSETQRNKGNFPGRFSGRQFSNSRSEMNVSTLELGDSALYLCASSQIPPNTEAFFGQGTRLTVV.

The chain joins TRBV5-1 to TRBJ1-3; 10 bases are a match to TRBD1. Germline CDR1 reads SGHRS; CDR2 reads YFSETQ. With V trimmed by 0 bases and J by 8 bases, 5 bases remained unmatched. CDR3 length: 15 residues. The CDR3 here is CASSLAGTGVDTIYF. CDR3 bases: TGCGCCAGCAGCTTGGCCGGGACAGGGGTGGACACCATATATTTT.

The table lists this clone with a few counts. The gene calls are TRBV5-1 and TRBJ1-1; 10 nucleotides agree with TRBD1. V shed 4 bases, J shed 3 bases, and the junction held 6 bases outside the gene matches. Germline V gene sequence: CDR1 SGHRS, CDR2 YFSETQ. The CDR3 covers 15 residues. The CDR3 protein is CASSVETGGYTEAFF. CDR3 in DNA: TGCGCCAGCAGCGTGGAGACAGGGGGCTACACTGAAGCTTTCTTT.

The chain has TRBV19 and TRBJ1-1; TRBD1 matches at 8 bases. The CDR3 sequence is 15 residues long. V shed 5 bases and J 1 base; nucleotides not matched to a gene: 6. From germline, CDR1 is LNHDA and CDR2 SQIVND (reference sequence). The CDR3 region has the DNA TGTGCCAGTAGTTTCCTCGGGACAGGGAACACTGAAGCTTTCTTT. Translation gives CASSFLGTGNTEAFF.

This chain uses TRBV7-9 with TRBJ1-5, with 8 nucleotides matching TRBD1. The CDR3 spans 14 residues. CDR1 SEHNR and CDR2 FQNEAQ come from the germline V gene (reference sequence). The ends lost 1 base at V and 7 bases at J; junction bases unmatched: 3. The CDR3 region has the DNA TGTGCCAGCAGCTTAGGGGCAGGGGGCCAGCCCCAGCATTTT. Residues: CASSLGAGGQPQHF. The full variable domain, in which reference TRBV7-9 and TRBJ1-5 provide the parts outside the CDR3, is DTGVSQNPRHKITKRGQNVTFRCDPISEHNRLYWYRQTLGQGPEFLTYFQNEAQLEKSRLLSDRFSAERPKGSFSTLEIQRTEQGDSAMYLCASSLGAGGQPQHFGDGTRLSIL.

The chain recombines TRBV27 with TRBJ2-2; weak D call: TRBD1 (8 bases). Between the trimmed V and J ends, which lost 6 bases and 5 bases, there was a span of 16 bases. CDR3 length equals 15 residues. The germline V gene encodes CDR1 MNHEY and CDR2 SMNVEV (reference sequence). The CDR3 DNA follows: TGTGCCAGCAGCTCGGACAGGGAGGGGACCGGGGAGCTGTTTTTT. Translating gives CASSSDREGTGELFF.

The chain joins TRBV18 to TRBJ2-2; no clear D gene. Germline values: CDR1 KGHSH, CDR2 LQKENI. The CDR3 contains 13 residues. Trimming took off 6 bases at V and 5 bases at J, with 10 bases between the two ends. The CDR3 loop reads CASSTIGTGELFF. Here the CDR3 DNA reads TGTGCCAGCTCTACTATTGGGACCGGGGAGCTGTTTTTT.

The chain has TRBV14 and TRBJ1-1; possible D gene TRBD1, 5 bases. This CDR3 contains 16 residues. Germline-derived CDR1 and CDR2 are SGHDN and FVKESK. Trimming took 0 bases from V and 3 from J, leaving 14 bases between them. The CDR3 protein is CASSQDPPGGYTEAFF. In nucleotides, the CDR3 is TGTGCCAGCAGCCAAGATCCTCCGGGGGGGTACACTGAAGCTTTCTTT.

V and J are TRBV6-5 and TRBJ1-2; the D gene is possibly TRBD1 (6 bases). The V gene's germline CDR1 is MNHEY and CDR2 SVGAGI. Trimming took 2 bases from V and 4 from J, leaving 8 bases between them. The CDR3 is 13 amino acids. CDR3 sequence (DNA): TGTGCCAGCAGTTACGACAGGTCCTATGGCTACACCTTC. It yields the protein CASSYDRSYGYTF.

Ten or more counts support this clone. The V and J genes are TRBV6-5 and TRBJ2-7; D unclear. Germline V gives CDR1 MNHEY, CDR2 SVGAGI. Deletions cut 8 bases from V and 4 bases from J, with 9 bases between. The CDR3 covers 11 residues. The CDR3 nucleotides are TGTGCCAGCGAAACAGAATACGAGCAGTACGTC. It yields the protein CASETEYEQYV.

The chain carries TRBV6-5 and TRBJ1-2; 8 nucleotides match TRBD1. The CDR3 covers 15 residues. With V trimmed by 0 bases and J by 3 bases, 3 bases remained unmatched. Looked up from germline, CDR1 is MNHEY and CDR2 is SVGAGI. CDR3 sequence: CASSYSGQGYYGYTF. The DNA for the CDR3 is TGTGCCAGCAGTTACTCCGGACAGGGCTACTATGGCTACACCTTC.

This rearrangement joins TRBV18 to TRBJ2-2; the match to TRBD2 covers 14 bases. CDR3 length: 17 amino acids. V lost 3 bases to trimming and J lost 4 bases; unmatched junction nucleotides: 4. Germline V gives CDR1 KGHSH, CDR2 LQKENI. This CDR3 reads CASSPMTSGGATGELFF. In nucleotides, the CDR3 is TGTGCCAGCTCACCGATGACTAGCGGGGGGGCCACCGGGGAGCTGTTTTTT.

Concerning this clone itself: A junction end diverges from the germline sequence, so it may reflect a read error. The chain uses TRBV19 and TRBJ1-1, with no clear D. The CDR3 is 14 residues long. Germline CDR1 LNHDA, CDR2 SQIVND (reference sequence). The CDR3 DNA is TGTGCCAGTAGTTACGAGGGTGTGAAGACTGAAGCTTTCTTT. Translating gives CASSYEGVKTEAFF.

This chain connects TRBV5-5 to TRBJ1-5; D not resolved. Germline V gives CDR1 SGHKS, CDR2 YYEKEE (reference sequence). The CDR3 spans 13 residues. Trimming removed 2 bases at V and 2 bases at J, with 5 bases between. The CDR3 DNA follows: TGTGCCAGCAGCTTAGCCGGCAATCAGCCCCAGCATTTT. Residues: CASSLAGNQPQHF.

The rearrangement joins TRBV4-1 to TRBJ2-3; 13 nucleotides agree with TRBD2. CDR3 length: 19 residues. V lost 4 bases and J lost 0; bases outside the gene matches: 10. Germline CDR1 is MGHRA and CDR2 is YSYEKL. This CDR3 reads CASSRTYLGLAGSTDTQYF. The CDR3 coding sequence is TGCGCCAGCAGCCGGACCTACTTGGGACTAGCGGGGAGCACAGATACGCAGTATTTT.

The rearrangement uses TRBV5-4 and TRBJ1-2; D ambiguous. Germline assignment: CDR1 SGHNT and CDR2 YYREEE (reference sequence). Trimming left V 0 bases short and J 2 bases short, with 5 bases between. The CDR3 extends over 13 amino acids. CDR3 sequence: CASSLAENYGYTF. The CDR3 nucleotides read TGTGCCAGCAGCTTGGCAGAAAACTATGGCTACACCTTC.

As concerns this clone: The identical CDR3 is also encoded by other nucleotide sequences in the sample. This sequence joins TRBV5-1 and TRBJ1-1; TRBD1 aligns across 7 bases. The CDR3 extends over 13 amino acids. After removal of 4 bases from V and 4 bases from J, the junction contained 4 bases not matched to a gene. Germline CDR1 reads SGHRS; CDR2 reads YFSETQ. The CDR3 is CASSVAGGTEAFF. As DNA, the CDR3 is TGCGCCAGCAGCGTAGCAGGGGGCACTGAAGCTTTCTTT.

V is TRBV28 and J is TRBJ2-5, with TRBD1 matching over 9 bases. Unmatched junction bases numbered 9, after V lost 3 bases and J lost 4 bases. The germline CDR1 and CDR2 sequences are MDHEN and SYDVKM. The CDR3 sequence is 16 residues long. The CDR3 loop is CASSFYSGTGSETQYF. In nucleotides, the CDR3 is TGTGCCAGCAGTTTCTATTCCGGGACAGGGTCAGAGACCCAGTACTTC.

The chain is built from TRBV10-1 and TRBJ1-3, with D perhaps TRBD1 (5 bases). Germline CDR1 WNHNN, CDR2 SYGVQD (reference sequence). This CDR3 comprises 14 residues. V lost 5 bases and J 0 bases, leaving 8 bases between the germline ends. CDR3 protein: CASSPGNSGNTIYF. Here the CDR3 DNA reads TGCGCCAGCAGTCCAGGGAACTCTGGAAACACCATATATTTT.

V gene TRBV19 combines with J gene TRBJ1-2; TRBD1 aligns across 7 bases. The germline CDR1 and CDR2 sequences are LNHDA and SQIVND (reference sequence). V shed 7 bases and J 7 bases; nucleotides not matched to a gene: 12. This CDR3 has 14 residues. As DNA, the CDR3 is TGTGCCAGTATCCCCTACGACAGGGTCGGTGGCTACACCTTC. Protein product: CASIPYDRVGGYTF.

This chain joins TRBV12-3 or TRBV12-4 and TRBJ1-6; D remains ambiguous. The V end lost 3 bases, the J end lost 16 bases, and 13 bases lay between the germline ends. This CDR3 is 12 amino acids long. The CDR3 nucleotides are TGTGCCAGCAGTTTTCGCATTCCTACTCTCCACTTT. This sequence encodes CASSFRIPTLHF.